This is a list of T cell receptor beta chains from one sample in a study of T cells in Graves' hyperthyroidism and ophthalmopathy. TCRdb processed the multiplex PCR reads anew with MiXCR; each CDR3 protein has one entry. The table has about 500,000 distinct CDR3 sequences, around 15% seen once. The sample was blood. The receptors stem from a woman in her twenties or thirties with Graves' ophthalmopathy. The CDR3 runs from the conserved cysteine through the conserved F or W. A D gene is named only where the DNA matches it firmly. Size is stated for part of the rows, as once, few or many counts, or as a class when the clone is expanded.

>TRBJ2-2|NA|TRBV29-1|NA
TGCAGCGTTGGGATCGGGTCGGGGGAGCTGTTTTTT
CSVGIGSGELFF
>TRBJ1-4|many|TRBV6-5|NA
TGTGCCAGCAGCTATGGGGGTGCAACTAATGAAAAACTGTTTTTT
CASSYGGATNEKLFF
>TRBJ2-6|NA|TRBV5-1|NA
TGCGCCAGCAGCTTGGGTGGCAGGGCTGGAGTACATCGTGGGGCCAACGTCCTGACTTTC
CASSLGGRAGVHRGANVLTF
>TRBJ2-7|few|TRBV30|NA
TGTGCCTGGAGTGTTTTAAGCAGTGCCTACGAGCAGTACTTC
CAWSVLSSAYEQYF
>TRBJ2-1|many|TRBV7-2|NA
TGTGCCAGCAGCTTAACCGTAGAGAATGAGCAGTTCTTC
CASSLTVENEQFF
>TRBJ2-7|many|TRBV18|TRBD1
TGTGCCAGCTCACCACAACCGGACAGGGCGAGTGAGCAGTACTTC
CASSPQPDRASEQYF
>TRBJ1-5|NA|TRBV20-1|NA
TGCAGTGCCGGGTCCGGGACACCTAATCAGCCCCAGCATTTT
CSAGSGTPNQPQHF
>TRBJ2-2|NA|TRBV7-6|TRBD1
TGTGCCAGCAGCTTAAGGCCGAACAGGGGGCAGAACACCGGGGAGCTGTTTTTT
CASSLRPNRGQNTGELFF
>TRBJ1-4|once|TRBV4-1|NA
TGCGCCAGCAGCCAAGTGGGCCTCAATGAAAAACTGTTTTTT
CASSQVGLNEKLFF
>TRBJ1-1|NA|TRBV28|NA
TGTGCCAGCAGCAATAAATACAGGGTAGAGCACAATGAAGCTTTCTTT
CASSNKYRVEHNEAFF
>TRBJ2-7|few|TRBV6-2/TRBV6-3|TRBD1
TGTGCCAGCAGTTACTCGATTATTAAGGGACAGGCCGACCCCTACGAGCAGTACTTC
CASSYSIIKGQADPYEQYF
>TRBJ1-1|NA|TRBV6-1|TRBD1
TGTGCCAGCCAGTTCCAGGGGGTGGGTGAAGCTTTCTTT
CASQFQGVGEAFF
>TRBJ2-2|NA|TRBV19|NA
TGTGCCAGTAGTATTAGTGCGGGTCCCACCGGGGAGCTGTTTTTT
CASSISAGPTGELFF
>TRBJ1-2|NA|TRBV10-2|NA
TGCGCCAGCAGTGAAGACCGGCATGGCTACACCTTC
CASSEDRHGYTF
>TRBJ1-1|few|TRBV6-2/TRBV6-3|NA
TGTGCCAGCAAAGACCCTGGGGGCGACACTGAAGCTTTCTTT
CASKDPGGDTEAFF
>TRBJ2-5|NA|TRBV5-5|TRBD1
TGTGCCGGCAGCTTGTGGGGACAGGGGTACCAAGAGACCCAGTACTTC
CAGSLWGQGYQETQYF
>TRBJ2-1|NA|TRBV6-2/TRBV6-3|TRBD2
TGTGCCAGCAGTCGGACTAGCGGGGGGCGGCGAAATGAGCAGTTCTTC
CASSRTSGGRRNEQFF
>TRBJ1-2|few|TRBV19|NA
TGTGCCAGCTATTCTCATTTCTATGGCTACACCTTC
CASYSHFYGYTF
>TRBJ2-7|many|TRBV18|NA
TGTGCCAGCTCAACTTGGGGAACCTCCTACGAGCAGTACTTC
CASSTWGTSYEQYF
>TRBJ1-1|few|TRBV10-3|TRBD1
TGTGCCATCGCTCCGGACAGGGCGGTCACTGAAGCTTTCTTT
CAIAPDRAVTEAFF
>TRBJ1-2|NA|TRBV19|NA
TGTGCCAGTAGGGACGTCTATGGCTACACCTTC
CASRDVYGYTF
>TRBJ1-2|NA|TRBV5-4|NA
TGTGCCAGCACCTCGGGACTAGGCTATGGCTACACCTTC
CASTSGLGYGYTF
>TRBJ2-1|NA|TRBV28|TRBD1
TGTGCCAGCACCGACAGGGGAACGCAGTTCTTC
CASTDRGTQFF
>TRBJ2-7|NA|TRBV11-1|NA
TGTGCCAGCAGCCAAGAACCGAAGGGAGCCGAGCAGTACTTC
CASSQEPKGAEQYF
>TRBJ2-7|many|TRBV5-1|NA
TGCGCCAGCAGCTTGGGGGACGGATACTCCTACGAGCAGTACTTC
CASSLGDGYSYEQYF
>TRBJ2-7|many|TRBV3-1|TRBD2
TGTGCCAGCAGCTCCTGGGCGAGCGGGGGGTCCGAGCAGTACTTC
CASSSWASGGSEQYF
>TRBJ1-5|NA|TRBV7-6|NA
TGTGCCAGCAGCCGAGGCGTCAGCAATCAGCCCCAGCATTTT
CASSRGVSNQPQHF
>TRBJ2-3|few|TRBV6-2/TRBV6-3|NA
TGTGCCAGCAGCTACCCAAATACGCAGTATTTT
CASSYPNTQYF
>TRBJ1-4|NA|TRBV15|NA
TGTGCCACCAGCAGAACCCAGGGCTATGCTAATGAAAAACTGTTTTTT
CATSRTQGYANEKLFF
>TRBJ2-7|many|TRBV20-1|TRBD1
TGCAGTGCTCAAGAAGGCGGGACAGGGGCGTACGAGCAGTACTTC
CSAQEGGTGAYEQYF
>TRBJ2-6|many|TRBV28|NA
TGTGCCAGCAGTTTATACAGGGCTGGGGCCAACGTCCTGACTTTC
CASSLYRAGANVLTF
>TRBJ2-1|few|TRBV6-2/TRBV6-3|TRBD2
TGTGCCAGCAGTTACGGCGGGAGGGCCCTCCGGGAGCAGTTCTTC
CASSYGGRALREQFF
>TRBJ1-3|many|TRBV30|NA
TGTGCCTGGGGGACAAAAGGAAACACCATATATTTT
CAWGTKGNTIYF
>TRBJ2-3|NA|TRBV5-5|TRBD1
TGTGCCAGCAGCCCTCCCGGGACAGGGGGCGTCACAGATACGCAGTATTTT
CASSPPGTGGVTDTQYF
>TRBJ2-7|few|TRBV6-1|TRBD2
TGTGCCAGCAGGGGACTAGCGGGTTTAACCTACGAGCAGTACTTC
CASRGLAGLTYEQYF
>TRBJ2-1|few|TRBV19|TRBD2
TGTGCCAGTAGTACAGGACTAGCGGGAGGGAGAGTAGTGGATGAGCAGTTCTTC
CASSTGLAGGRVVDEQFF
>TRBJ2-3|NA|TRBV7-9|NA
TGTGCCAGCAGCACGACGCCGGGGCAGGGAACAGATACGCAGTATTTT
CASSTTPGQGTDTQYF
>TRBJ1-2|many|TRBV29-1|NA
TGCAGCGTTCGACCAGGGGCCGGCTACACCTTC
CSVRPGAGYTF
>TRBJ2-7|many|TRBV27|NA
TGTGCCAGCAGTTTAATGCCTCGGCCTGCCTACGAGCAGTACTTC
CASSLMPRPAYEQYF
>TRBJ2-5|many|TRBV7-2|NA
TGTGCCAGCAGCGTAGTCTGGACAGAAGAGACCCAGTACTTC
CASSVVWTEETQYF
>TRBJ2-5|many|TRBV28|TRBD2
TGTGCCAGCAGCTCCGGGACTAGCGCTCCAGGGACCCAGTACTTC
CASSSGTSAPGTQYF
>TRBJ2-1|NA|TRBV7-6|TRBD1
TGTGCCAGCCGAGACAGGGTGGGGGCGAATGAGCAGTTCTTC
CASRDRVGANEQFF
>TRBJ2-4|NA|TRBV6-2/TRBV6-3|TRBD1
TGTGCCAGCACTCCCGGACAGGAAAACATTCAGTACTTC
CASTPGQENIQYF
>TRBJ1-4|few|TRBV5-1|NA
TGCGCCAGCAGCTGGGGCAGGGAGAGGTTCGGTGAAAAACTGTTTTTT
CASSWGRERFGEKLFF
>TRBJ1-1|NA|TRBV10-3|TRBD1
TGTGCCATCAGTCCCGGGACAGGGACAAAGACTGAAGCTTTCTTT
CAISPGTGTKTEAFF
>TRBJ2-2|few|TRBV5-1|NA
TGCGCCAGCAGCTTAGGGAGCCCCCTGAACACCGGGGAGCTGTTTTTT
CASSLGSPLNTGELFF
>TRBJ2-3|NA|TRBV11-2|TRBD2
TGTGCCAGCAGCTCAGTAGCGGGGCGCACAGATACGCAGTATTTT
CASSSVAGRTDTQYF
>TRBJ2-1|many|TRBV5-5|NA
TGTGCCAGCAGTCGCGGTTCGGGTTCCTACAATGAGCAGTTCTTC
CASSRGSGSYNEQFF